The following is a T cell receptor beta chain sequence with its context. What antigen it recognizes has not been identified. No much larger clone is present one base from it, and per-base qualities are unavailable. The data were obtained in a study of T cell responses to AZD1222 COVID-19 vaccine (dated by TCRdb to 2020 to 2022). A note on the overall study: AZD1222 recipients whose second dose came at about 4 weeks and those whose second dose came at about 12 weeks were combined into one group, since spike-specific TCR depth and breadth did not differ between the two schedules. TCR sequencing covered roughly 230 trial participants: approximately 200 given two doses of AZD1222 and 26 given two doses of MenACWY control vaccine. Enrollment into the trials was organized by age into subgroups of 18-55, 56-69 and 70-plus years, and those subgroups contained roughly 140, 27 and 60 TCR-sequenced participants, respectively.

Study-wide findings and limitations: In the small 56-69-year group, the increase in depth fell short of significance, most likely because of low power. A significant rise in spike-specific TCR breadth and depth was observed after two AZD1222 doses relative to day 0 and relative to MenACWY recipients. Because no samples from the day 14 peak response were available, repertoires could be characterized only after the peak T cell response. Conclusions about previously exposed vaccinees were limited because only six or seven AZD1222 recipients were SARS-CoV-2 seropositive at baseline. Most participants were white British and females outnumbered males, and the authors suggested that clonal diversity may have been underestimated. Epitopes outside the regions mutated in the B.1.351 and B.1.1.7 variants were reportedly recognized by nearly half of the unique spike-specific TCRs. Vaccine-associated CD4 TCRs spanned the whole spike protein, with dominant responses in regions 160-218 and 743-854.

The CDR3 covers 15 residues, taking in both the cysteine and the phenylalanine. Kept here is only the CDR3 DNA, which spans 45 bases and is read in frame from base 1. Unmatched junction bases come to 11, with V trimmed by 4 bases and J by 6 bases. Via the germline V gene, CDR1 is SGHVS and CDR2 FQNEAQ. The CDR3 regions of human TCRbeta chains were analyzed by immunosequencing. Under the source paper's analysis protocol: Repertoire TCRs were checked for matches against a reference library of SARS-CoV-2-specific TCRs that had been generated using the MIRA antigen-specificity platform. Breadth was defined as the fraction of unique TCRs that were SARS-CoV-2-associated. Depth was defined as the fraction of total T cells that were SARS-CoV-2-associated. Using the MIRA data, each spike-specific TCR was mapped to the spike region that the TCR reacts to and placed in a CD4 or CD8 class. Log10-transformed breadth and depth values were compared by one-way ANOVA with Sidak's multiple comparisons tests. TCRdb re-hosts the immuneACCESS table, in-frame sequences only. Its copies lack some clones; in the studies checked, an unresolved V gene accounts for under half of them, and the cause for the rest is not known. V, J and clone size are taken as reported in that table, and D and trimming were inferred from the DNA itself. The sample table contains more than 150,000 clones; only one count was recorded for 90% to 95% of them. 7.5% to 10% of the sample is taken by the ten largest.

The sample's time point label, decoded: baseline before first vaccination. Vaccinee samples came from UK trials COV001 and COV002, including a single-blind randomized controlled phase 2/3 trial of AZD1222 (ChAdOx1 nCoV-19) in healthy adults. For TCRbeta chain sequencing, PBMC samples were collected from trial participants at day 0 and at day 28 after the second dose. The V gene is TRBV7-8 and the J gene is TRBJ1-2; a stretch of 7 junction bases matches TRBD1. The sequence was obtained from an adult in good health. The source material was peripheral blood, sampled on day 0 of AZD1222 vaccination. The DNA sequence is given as TGTGCCAGCAGCTCCTACTGGACAGGAGAGGATGGCTACACCTTC. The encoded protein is CASSSYWTGEDGYTF. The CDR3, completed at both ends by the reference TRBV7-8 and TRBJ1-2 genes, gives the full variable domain GAGVSQSPRYKVAKRGQDVALRCDPISGHVSLFWYQQALGQGPEFLTYFQNEAQLDKSGLPSDRFFAERPEGSVSTLKIQRTQQEDSAVYLCASSSYWTGEDGYTFGSGTRLTVV.